This T cell receptor (beta chain) originates from a study of blood T cells in healthy people across ages (dated by TCRdb to 2015 to 2017). Concerning the study at large: In model experiments, template switching captured about one uniquely barcoded TCR beta cDNA molecule for every two T cells. The study measured age-related changes in TCR beta repertoire diversity using deep sequencing normalized with unique cDNA molecular identifiers. Donors were grouped into four age groups: young (average 16 years), middle-aged (39), aged (around 60) and long-lived (just over 80). To avoid experimental bias, donors of different ages were spread randomly across the sequencing lanes. Two additional independent replicas of 1 million unique cDNA reads from the same blood draw were analyzed for two donors (one aged 18 to 30 and one aged 80 or older).

Points the paper makes about the study in general: As age increased, observed TCR beta diversity per million T cells dropped in a roughly linear way, and a significant reduction was already evident by age 40. Estimates of total diversity from one million sequenced T cells were regarded as lower bounds and underestimates. Because the CMV infection status of the donors was unknown, age-related changes in expanded clonotypes may potentially have been confounded. Compared with the aged group, the long-lived group had more naive CD4+ T cells, fewer expanded clones and increased TCR diversity, suggesting age selection. The percentage of naive T cells measured by flow cytometry correlated strongly with observed TCR beta diversity. Because profiling used bulk unsorted PBMCs, naive and antigen-experienced compartments could not be compared conclusively.

Donors were approximately 42 systemically healthy Caucasian individuals from Russia aged about 6 to 100 years. Around 9.9 milliliters of peripheral blood were collected from each donor into EDTA-treated Vacutainer tubes. PBMCs were isolated by Ficoll-Paque density-gradient centrifugation, with at least 6 million obtained per sample. Trizol reagent was used to extract total RNA from the PBMCs, yielding at least 5 micrograms per sample. Naive CD45RAhigh/CD27high T cell percentages were measured by flow cytometry on a PBMC aliquot from every donor. The library was prepared using 5' RACE. The sequencer was an Illumina HiSeq 2500. A second about 7 to 12 cycle PCR used a sample-barcoded 5' primer and a J-beta primer mix. A unique molecular identifier was introduced onto each TCR beta cDNA molecule by a template-switch 5' adaptor carrying 12 random nucleotides. Each sample yielded at least 2.5 million CDR3-containing paired-end reads. First-strand cDNA was synthesized from all RNA with the Mint cDNA synthesis kit, primed by a TRBC-specific oligonucleotide. Following uracil-DNA glycosylase treatment, a first 18-cycle PCR with universal primers M1SS and BC2_uni_R was performed on all cDNA. The study's processing was this. For normalization, 1 million high-quality reads were randomly selected from each sample, with every read carrying a distinct molecular identifier. Instead of being binned into consensus sequences, reads that shared molecular identifiers were thrown out. MiTCR, run with a Q25 quality threshold and the strictest error-elimination algorithm, handled CDR3 identification, clonotype clustering and error correction. Lower-bound total TCR beta diversity was estimated with a nonparametric unseen species model using Euler transformation. TCRdb reprocessed the public reads (quality trimming at Q25 with fastp, clone calling with MiXCR) and kept in-frame beta chains. Each entry merges the rows of one CDR3 protein and shows their most common DNA and genes. TCRdb's processing, not the study's, gives the V and J calls here. The sample records roughly 900,000 distinct CDR3 sequences, around 30% of which are singletons. About 18% of the sample is in the top ten clones.

In this sample, this clonotype turned up a few times. Its recognized antigen is unknown. Within one base of it there is no much larger clone, and no base qualities were kept. Reading from cysteine to phenylalanine, the CDR3 counts 17 amino acids. Only the CDR3 region is kept as DNA, spanning 51 bases read in frame from base 1. The CDR1 and CDR2 encoded by the germline V gene (reference sequence) are DFQATT and SNEGSKA. Sequencing input: blood. The TCR originated in a woman older than 75 in good health. The rearranged segments are TRBV20-1 and TRBJ2-1; matching of 6 bases hints at TRBD2 as the D gene. The DNA end is more similar to TRBJ2-7, so the J call may be wrong. The nucleotide sequence is given as TGCAGTGCTAGAGATGCGGGTTCGGCGGGGCGATACAATGAGCAGTACTTC. This sequence encodes CSARDAGSAGRYNEQYF.